This entry lists 7 T cell receptor beta chains sequenced from one sample in a study of cytomegalovirus exposure and HLA in healthy donors. Vbeta (60) and Jbeta (13) primers were used in the PCR. Measured with immunoSEQ multiplex PCR; TCRdb has only the in-frame clones, and not every one. In all, the sample yields about 53,000 clones. Sequencing was done on a sample of PBMCs. Receptors were obtained from a young woman in good health and CMV-seronegative.

The chain couples TRBV4-1 to TRBJ1-4; D perhaps matches TRBD1 (5 bases). Between the trimmed V and J ends, which lost 4 bases and 4 bases, there was a span of 19 bases. Germline-derived CDR1 and CDR2 are MGHRA and YSYEKL. This CDR3 spans 17 amino acids. CDR3 amino acids: CASSLGLTRDGNEKLFF. In nucleotides, the CDR3 is TGCGCCAGCAGCCTCGGACTAACTCGGGACGGTAATGAAAAACTGTTTTTT.

The chain combines TRBV5-1 with TRBJ2-3; 9 bases agree with TRBD2. Per the germline V gene, CDR1 is SGHRS and CDR2 is YFSETQ. Trimming at V came to 2 bases and at J to 0 bases, leaving 4 bases not matched to a gene. This CDR3 has 16 residues. CDR3 amino acids: CASSLPRGGSTDTQYF. The CDR3, as DNA: TGCGCCAGCAGCTTACCGCGGGGGGGTAGCACAGATACGCAGTATTTT.

This chain uses TRBV5-4 with TRBJ1-4; D call uncertain. The germline V gene encodes CDR1 SGHNT and CDR2 YYREEE (reference sequence). Deletions cut 0 bases from V and 5 bases from J, with 11 bases between. The CDR3 is 15 amino acids. The CDR3 here is CASSLATGANEKLFF. The CDR3 region has the DNA TGTGCCAGCAGCTTGGCGACGGGTGCGAATGAAAAACTGTTTTTT.

V gene TRBV11-2 combines with J gene TRBJ1-6, with D perhaps TRBD1 (6 bases). The CDR3 covers 17 residues. Between the trimmed V and J ends, which lost 0 bases and 4 bases, there was a span of 13 bases. CDR1 and CDR2 from the germline V gene are SGHAT and FQNNGV. The CDR3 DNA is TGTGCCAGCAGCTTAGATCCTAGGACAGATTATAATTCACCCCTCCACTTT. This sequence encodes CASSLDPRTDYNSPLHF.

V and J are TRBV6-1 and TRBJ2-7; D unresolved. Germline CDR1 and CDR2: MNHNS and SASEGT. CDR3 length: 13 residues. Deletions cut 3 bases from V and 2 bases from J, with 8 bases between. In DNA, the CDR3 is TGTGCCAGCAGTGACCTCTCCCCCTACGAGCAGTACTTC. Protein product: CASSDLSPYEQYF.

The genes are TRBV9 and TRBJ2-5; tentatively, D is TRBD2 (6 bases). Trimming stripped 3 bases from V and 1 base from J, with 13 bases between. This CDR3 contains 15 residues. Germline CDR1 and CDR2: SGDLS and YYNGEE. CDR3 sequence: CASSEGGRPQETQYF. The CDR3 bases are TGTGCCAGCAGCGAGGGAGGTCGCCCCCAAGAGACCCAGTACTTC.

The rearrangement joins TRBV25-1 to TRBJ1-6; possibly TRBD1 for D (5 bases). CDR1 is MGHDK and CDR2 is SYGVNS in the germline V gene. Trimming shortened V by 4 bases and J by 8 bases, and 9 bases separated the two germline ends. CDR3 size: 13 residues. The CDR3 nucleotides are TGTGCCAGCAGTGCTGGGGGGGATTCACCCCTCCACTTT. It specifies CASSAGGDSPLHF.